This T cell receptor (beta chain) was recorded in a study of blood T cell repertoires in COVID-19. Study as a whole: Samples representing acute and convalescent COVID-19 were sourced from the United States, Italy and Spain. Nucleic acid was either cDNA or gDNA, and it came from T cells, B-cell-depleted T cells, or PBMCs.

Those enrolled in Seattle joined during active infection and were followed longitudinally afterward. J was trimmed by 5 bases and V by 7 bases; bases with no gene match: 5. The CDR3 covers 14 residues. Per the germline V gene, CDR1 is SGHNT and CDR2 is YENEEA. Original processing methods: Cell counts per sample came from amplifying reference gene primers. Data came from immunoSEQ multiplex PCR; TCRdb stores just in-frame clones and leaves some out. V, J and clone size reflect that table, while D and trimming were determined from the DNA. This sample has about 480,000 clones, with approximately 89% found just once.

The receptor comes from a man between 18 and 29 years old with COVID-19, enrolled during active disease. The chain carries TRBV11-3 and TRBJ2-1, with 10 bases fitting TRBD1. The sequenced material came from peripheral blood. This chain's CDR3 is CASNRDRGNNEQFF. Written as DNA, the CDR3 is TGTGCCAGCAACCGGGACAGGGGAAACAATGAGCAGTTCTTC.